The 28 T cell receptor beta chains below come from one sample, sequenced in a study of CD8 T cells in ankylosing spondylitis. Overall study findings and caveats: About 8 highly homologous variants made up a TCR beta motif that seemed to typify ankylosing spondylitis blood.

MiXCR was run by TCRdb on the 5' RACE reads, yielding one entry per CDR3 protein. The table lists more than 650,000 distinct CDR3 sequences, 12% of them singletons. These receptors have no identified antigens. Material: blood, either unsorted or a sorted T cell fraction (not recorded which). All receptors come from a male donor with ankylosing spondylitis.

This clonotype was observed at least ten times. This chain connects TRBV7-2 to TRBJ2-1, with 13 bases that match TRBD2. CDR1 and CDR2 from the germline V gene are SGHTA and FQGNSA. The ends lost 4 bases at V and 8 bases at J; junction bases unmatched: 5. This CDR3 region has 15 residues. The CDR3 DNA reads as TGTGCCAGCAGCTGGGGGACTAGCGGGATGTATGAGCAGTTCTTC. Its protein is CASSWGTSGMYEQFF.

This clonotype was counted many times. The V and J genes are TRBV20-1 and TRBJ2-3; 8 nucleotides line up with TRBD1. This CDR3 has 15 residues. V lost 2 bases and J lost 1; bases outside the gene matches: 5. Germline loops: CDR1 DFQATT, CDR2 SNEGSKA (reference sequence). The CDR3 coding sequence is TGCAGTGCTAGACACCAGGGGGCAGGCACAGATACGCAGTATTTT. The encoded protein is CSARHQGAGTDTQYF.

This rearrangement joins TRBV6-1 to TRBJ2-2, with D possibly matching TRBD1 (6 bases). Germline V gene lookup returns CDR1 MNHNS and CDR2 SASEGT. The CDR3 has 15 residues. Trimming took off 6 bases at V and 1 base at J, with 12 bases between the two ends. This CDR3 is CASRPGTLNTGELFF. In DNA, the CDR3 is TGTGCCAGCAGACCCGGGACACTGAACACCGGGGAGCTGTTTTTT.

This clonotype was detected a few times. The DNA of the CDR3 is TGTGCCAGCAGTGAAGTAGGGGATAATTCACCCCTCCACTTT. This translates into CASSEVGDNSPLHF. The rearrangement joins TRBV2 to TRBJ1-6; possible D gene TRBD1, 5 bases. Germline CDR1 and CDR2: SNHLY and FYNNEI. Trimming removed 1 base at V and 5 bases at J, with 6 bases between. CDR3 length: 14 amino acids.

This clonotype was counted many times. The chain combines TRBV7-2 with TRBJ2-1, with 7 nucleotides matching TRBD2. This CDR3 region has 15 residues. CDR1 and CDR2 from the germline V gene are SGHTA and FQGNSA. V gave up 6 bases and J gave up 0 bases; unmatched junction bases: 5. This chain's CDR3 is CASRSSGGSYNEQFF. Written as DNA, the CDR3 is TGTGCCAGCAGGTCTAGCGGAGGCTCCTACAATGAGCAGTTCTTC.

There are many counts of this clonotype. The rearrangement uses TRBV20-1 and TRBJ2-2; no definite D call. The V end was cut by 3 bases, the J end by 1 base, with 6 bases between. Germline assignment: CDR1 DFQATT and CDR2 SNEGSKA (reference sequence). The CDR3 loop spans 13 amino acids. CDR3 protein: CSARNRNTGELFF. CDR3 in DNA: TGCAGTGCTAGGAACAGGAACACCGGGGAGCTGTTTTTT.

This clonotype was observed a handful of times. V gene TRBV11-2 combines with J gene TRBJ2-3, with TRBD2 identical over 11 bases. Germline V gives CDR1 SGHAT, CDR2 FQNNGV. The ends lost 4 bases at V and 2 bases at J; junction bases unmatched: 2. The CDR3 length is 15 residues. The CDR3 here is CASSSTSGDTDTQYF. CDR3 sequence (DNA): TGTGCCAGCAGCTCGACTAGCGGGGACACAGATACGCAGTATTTT.

This clonotype has more than one count but fewer than ten. The genes are TRBV7-2 and TRBJ2-3; TRBD2 matches at 7 bases. The CDR3 is 14 amino acids. CDR1 and CDR2 from the germline V gene are SGHTA and FQGNSA. The V segment lost 6 bases and the J segment 0 bases; nucleotides outside the gene matches: 3. The CDR3, as DNA: TGTGCCAGCAGGCAGGGAGGGAGCACAGATACGCAGTATTTT. Translation gives CASRQGGSTDTQYF.

A few counts support this clonotype. The CDR3 nucleotides are TGTGCCATTGGTCCAGCGGGAGGGCCGAGAAATGAGCAGTTCTTC. This translates into CAIGPAGGPRNEQFF. This chain connects TRBV6-1 to TRBJ2-1; 10 nucleotides agree with TRBD2. The V segment lost 10 bases and the J segment 7 bases; nucleotides outside the gene matches: 13. Germline values: CDR1 MNHNS, CDR2 SASEGT. The CDR3 totals 15 residues.

The rearrangement joins TRBV6-2 or TRBV6-3 to TRBJ1-5; D not resolved. The V gene's germline CDR1 is MNHEY and CDR2 SVGEGT. Trimming removed 6 bases at V and 7 bases at J, with 19 bases between. The CDR3 runs 15 residues. In nucleotides, the CDR3 is TGTGCCAGCAGCCCTTCGTACCCTACGGGGCAGCCCCAGCATTTT. Protein: CASSPSYPTGQPQHF.

The chain uses TRBV28 and TRBJ1-2; 7 bases align to TRBD1. After removal of 6 bases from V and 8 bases from J, the junction contained 9 bases not matched to a gene. Germline lookup yields CDR1 MDHEN and CDR2 SYDVKM. The CDR3 contains 13 residues. The CDR3 DNA reads TGTGCCAGCAGAAAACAGGGGCGGGAAGGCTACACCTTC. Its protein product is CASRKQGREGYTF.

This clonotype has a count of ten or more. The chain employs TRBV29-1 and TRBJ2-1; 10 bases line up with TRBD1. Losses at the gene ends were 7 bases for V and 9 bases for J; bases not matched to a gene: 12. The CDR3 covers 14 residues. Germline-derived CDR1 and CDR2 are SQVTM and ANQGSEA. CDR3: CSALWTGGVTEQFF. The CDR3 DNA reads as TGCAGCGCATTATGGACAGGGGGGGTGACTGAGCAGTTCTTC.

This chain joins TRBV15 and TRBJ2-1; the match to TRBD2 covers 7 bases. The J segment lost 4 bases and the V segment lost 3 bases, leaving 6 bases of the junction unmatched. This CDR3 contains 15 residues. Germline assignment: CDR1 LNHNV and CDR2 YYDKDF (reference sequence). CDR3 protein: CATSSPREGYNEQFF. The CDR3 DNA is TGTGCCACCAGCAGTCCCAGGGAGGGGTACAATGAGCAGTTCTTC.

The table lists this clonotype with a few counts. The genes are TRBV10-3 and TRBJ1-1, with TRBD1 matching 7 bases. The length of the CDR3 is 16 residues. Germline V lookup: CDR1 ENHRY, CDR2 SYGVKD. The ends lost 7 bases at V and 1 base at J; junction bases unmatched: 12. The CDR3 reads CAINKQGFTENTEAFF. CDR3 DNA sequence: TGTGCCATCAACAAACAGGGGTTTACGGAGAACACTGAAGCTTTCTTT.

The rearrangement uses TRBV19 and TRBJ2-1; D gene unclear. Germline CDR1 LNHDA, CDR2 SQIVND (reference sequence). The CDR3 is 15 amino acids. Trimming took off 5 bases at V and 0 bases at J, with 11 bases between the two ends. CDR3 coding DNA: TGTGCCAGTAGTGTGAGAATTAGCTCCTACAATGAGCAGTTCTTC. It is translated as CASSVRISSYNEQFF.

V and J are TRBV28 and TRBJ2-6; D remains unclear. V gave up 5 bases and J gave up 3 bases, with 5 bases separating them. From germline, CDR1 is MDHEN and CDR2 SYDVKM. The length of the CDR3 is 13 residues. The CDR3 loop is CASSRRGANVLTF. CDR3 sequence (DNA): TGTGCCAGCAGTCGCCGTGGGGCCAACGTCCTGACTTTC.

The chain is built from TRBV7-2 and TRBJ2-1, with 8 bases matching TRBD1. The CDR3 loop spans 14 amino acids. Looked up from germline, CDR1 is SGHTA and CDR2 is FQGNSA. Trimming cost V 3 bases and J 9 bases; bases outside gene matches: 7. CDR3 DNA: TGTGCCAGCAGCTTCTTCGACAGGGGAGGTGAGCAGTTCTTC. It encodes CASSFFDRGGEQFF.

This clonotype was seen a handful of times. The chain combines TRBV6-2 or TRBV6-3 with TRBJ2-1, with a weak D call TRBD2 (6 bases). Trimming removed 7 bases at V and 3 bases at J, with 10 bases between. This CDR3 has 13 amino acids. Germline V gives CDR1 MNHEY, CDR2 SVGEGT. CDR3 DNA: TGTGCCAGCAAGGAGGAGGGCTACAATGAGCAGTTCTTC. Protein: CASKEEGYNEQFF.

The chain carries TRBV6-5 and TRBJ2-7, with D perhaps assigned TRBD1 or TRBD2 (5 bases each). The CDR3 runs to 12 residues. V was cut by 4 bases and J by 8 bases, with 12 bases left in between. The germline gives CDR1 MNHEY, CDR2 SVGAGI. The CDR3 DNA reads TGTGCCAGCAGTTTTGAGGGGAATAAGCAGTACTTC. Translation: CASSFEGNKQYF.

A remark on this clonotype: At one end, the junction sequence differs from germline, possibly due to a read error. CDR3 sequence reads: CSAGEGRNTDTQYF. DNA of the CDR3: TGCAGTGCTGGAGAGGGTCGGAACACAGATACGCAGTATTTT. The chain has TRBV20-1 and TRBJ2-3; D perhaps matches TRBD2 (5 bases). CDR1 DFQATT and CDR2 SNEGSKA come from the germline V gene (reference sequence). This CDR3 spans 14 amino acids.

CDR3 residues: CASSRVRGQGETQYF. The CDR3 bases are TGCGCCAGCAGTAGGGTCAGGGGGCAGGGGGAGACCCAGTACTTC. The chain couples TRBV10-2 to TRBJ2-5; TRBD1 matches at 8 bases. CDR3 length equals 15 residues. Germline V gene sequence: CDR1 WSHSY, CDR2 SAAADI. V shed 5 bases, J shed 5 bases, and the junction held 10 bases outside the gene matches.

The table lists this clonotype with a few counts. J is TRBJ2-7 and V is TRBV9; TRBD1 agrees at 9 bases. The J segment lost 5 bases and the V segment lost 4 bases, leaving 13 bases of the junction unmatched. Germline CDR1 reads SGDLS; CDR2 reads YYNGEE. CDR3 length equals 16 residues. The CDR3 reads CASSLQAGQGIHEQYF. The CDR3 DNA reads as TGTGCCAGCAGCCTCCAGGCCGGACAGGGGATCCACGAGCAGTACTTC.

This clonotype appeared a single time. This CDR3 is CASSQGTQGHEQYF. The CDR3 DNA sequence: TGTGCCAGCAGCCAAGGAACCCAGGGCCACGAGCAGTACTTC. The genes are TRBV3-1 and TRBJ2-7, with D possibly matching TRBD1 (5 bases). The CDR3 totals 14 residues. The germline V gene has CDR1 LGHDT and CDR2 YNNKEL (reference sequence). V lost 1 base and J lost 5, with 12 bases in between.

V and J are TRBV7-9 and TRBJ1-4; no firm D call. The V gene lost 3 bases and the J gene lost 8 bases, with 4 bases spanning the gap. This CDR3 is 11 amino acids long. The germline gives CDR1 SEHNR, CDR2 FQNEAQ (reference sequence). CDR3 in amino acids: CASSFTEKLFF. The CDR3 DNA reads as TGTGCCAGCAGCTTTACAGAAAAACTGTTTTTT.

This clonotype was seen repeatedly, ten times or more. This chain links TRBV20-1 with TRBJ2-3, with D perhaps TRBD1 (6 bases). The V gene's germline CDR1 is DFQATT and CDR2 SNEGSKA (reference sequence). V lost 2 bases, J lost 4 bases, and 10 bases lay in between. The CDR3 is 13 amino acids. The CDR3 sequence: CSARSGGADTQYF. CDR3 nucleotide sequence: TGCAGTGCTAGATCTGGGGGCGCAGATACGCAGTATTTT.

The chain couples TRBV27 to TRBJ2-1; 9 bases map to TRBD2. There are 16 residues in the CDR3. Trimming cost V 5 bases and J 3 bases; bases outside gene matches: 8. The germline V gene has CDR1 MNHEY and CDR2 SMNVEV (reference sequence). CDR3 sequence reads: CASSPPASGNYNEQFF. For the CDR3, the DNA is TGTGCCAGCAGTCCCCCGGCTAGCGGGAACTACAATGAGCAGTTCTTC.

The chain uses TRBV7-9 and TRBJ2-1, with 8 bases fitting TRBD2. Trimming took 5 bases from V and 9 from J; bases not matched to a gene: 0. CDR1 and CDR2 from the germline V gene are SEHNR and FQNEAQ (reference sequence). The CDR3 spans 11 residues. CDR3 protein: CASSREGEQFF. The CDR3 nucleotides read TGTGCCAGCAGCCGGGAGGGTGAGCAGTTCTTC.

As to this clonotype: The CDR3 ends on some other residue instead of the conserved phenylalanine or tryptophan, so this is likely a read error. No DNA is shown, since the ends of the CDR3 on it are uncertain; the CDR3 is the one TCRdb lists. The chain couples TRBV20-1 to TRBJ1-2; TRBD1 reflects the table's D call only, with no check against the DNA. With termini counted, the CDR3 has 13 amino acids. Germline CDR1 reads DFQATT; CDR2 reads SNEGSKA (reference sequence). CDR3 amino acids: CSAGQAGGFKLFV.